One sample yielded the 19 T cell receptor beta chains listed below, sequenced in a study of patients and donors after allogeneic stem cell transplantation. TCRdb itself ran the RT-PCR reads through MiXCR, one entry per CDR3 protein. The profile shows around 4,100 distinct CDR3 sequences, about 24% of them singletons. Sequenced sample: blood, either unsorted or a sorted T cell fraction (not recorded which). The receptors come from a human donor who was either an allogeneic HSCT recipient or a stem cell or donor lymphocyte infusion donor (not recorded which). It is not recorded whose cells these are; they may come from a transplant donor.

The chain employs TRBV19 and TRBJ1-2; D is possibly TRBD1 (5 bases). Trimming removed 6 bases from V and 4 bases from J, with 21 bases in between. CDR3 length: 16 amino acids. Germline V gives CDR1 LNHDA, CDR2 SQIVND (reference sequence). CDR3 bases: TGTGCCAGTAGCCCGTCCGCGGGACGGATACTCTATGGCTACACCTTC. This codes for CASSPSAGRILYGYTF.

The CDR3 bases are TGTGCCAGCAGTCTTAGCAACGAGCAGTACTTC. Protein: CASSLSNEQYF. This chain joins TRBV2 and TRBJ2-7, with D unclear. The CDR3 sequence is 11 residues long. Germline assignment: CDR1 SNHLY and CDR2 FYNNEI. V was pared by 5 bases and J by 5 bases, with 7 bases between.

The chain is built from TRBV20-1 and TRBJ2-3; no clear D gene. The CDR3 is 14 amino acids. V dropped 6 bases and J dropped 1 base, with 14 bases sitting between them. Germline CDR1 and CDR2: DFQATT and SNEGSKA (reference sequence). The CDR3 region has the DNA TGCAGTGCAACCACCCAGGTGGGCACAGATACGCAGTATTTT. Protein sequence: CSATTQVGTDTQYF.

Judged by abundance, this clonotype is medium-sized. The chain is built from TRBV5-1 and TRBJ2-5; possible D gene TRBD1, 5 bases. Deletions cut 0 bases from V and 1 base from J, with 13 bases between. CDR1 and CDR2 from the germline V gene are SGHRS and YFSETQ. The CDR3 is 16 amino acids. The CDR3 bases are TGCGCCAGCAGCTTGGCCCCCCAGGGCGCCCAAGAGACCCAGTACTTC. Translated, it gives CASSLAPQGAQETQYF.

The V gene is TRBV5-1, the J gene TRBJ2-1; no clear D gene. Trimming left V 1 base short and J 6 bases short, with 8 bases between. Germline assignment: CDR1 SGHRS and CDR2 YFSETQ. This CDR3 is built from 13 residues. The CDR3 here is CASSLNKGNEQFF. The CDR3 DNA sequence: TGCGCCAGCAGCTTGAACAAGGGCAATGAGCAGTTCTTC.

This chain joins TRBV6-2 or TRBV6-3 and TRBJ2-7, with a tentative D call TRBD1 (5 bases). This CDR3 contains 13 residues. The germline gives CDR1 MNHEY, CDR2 SVGEGT. Deletions cut 6 bases from V and 3 bases from J, with 12 bases between. CDR3 region: CASSATTDYEQYF. The CDR3 bases are TGTGCCAGCAGCGCGACGACAGACTACGAGCAGTACTTC.

This clonotype has more than one count but fewer than ten. The chain uses TRBV7-6 and TRBJ2-3; D ambiguous. Germline CDR1 reads SGHVS; CDR2 reads FNYEAQ. This CDR3 is built from 12 residues. Between the trimmed V and J ends, which lost 5 bases and 5 bases, there was a span of 8 bases. The CDR3 here is CASSASGDTQYF. The CDR3 nucleotides read TGTGCCAGCAGCGCCAGTGGAGATACGCAGTATTTT.

The table lists this clonotype with a few counts. The chain is built from TRBV10-3 and TRBJ1-1; no clear D gene. CDR3 length: 12 amino acids. V lost 2 bases and J 5 bases, leaving 6 bases between the germline ends. Germline V CDR1 and CDR2: ENHRY, SYGVKD. The CDR3 loop reads CAISEMGTEAFF. The CDR3 DNA sequence: TGTGCCATCAGTGAGATGGGGACTGAAGCTTTCTTT.

A single count supports this clonotype. This chain joins TRBV30 and TRBJ1-2, with unresolved D. CDR1 GTSNPN and CDR2 SVGIG come from the germline V gene (reference sequence). Trimming left V 1 base short and J 8 bases short, with 5 bases between. The CDR3 covers 10 residues. The CDR3 loop is CAWSGFGYTF. The CDR3 nucleotides are TGTGCCTGGAGTGGGTTCGGCTACACCTTC. The full variable domain, in which reference TRBV30 and TRBJ1-2 provide the parts outside the CDR3, is SQTIHQWPATLVQPVGSPLSLECTVEGTSNPNLYWYRQAAGRGLQLLFYSVGIGQISSEVPQNLSASRPQDRQFILSSKKLLLSDSGFYLCAWSGFGYTFGSGTRLTVV.

Relative to its sample, this clonotype is medium-sized. The chain has TRBV7-9 and TRBJ2-7; D is unresolved. The CDR3 contains 13 residues. Looked up from germline, CDR1 is SEHNR and CDR2 is FQNEAQ (reference sequence). The ends were cut back, 5 bases at V and 7 bases at J, with 15 bases in the middle. In DNA form, the CDR3 reads TGTGCCAGCAGCCAAGGACCGCCGTGGGAGCAGTACGTC. Protein product: CASSQGPPWEQYV.

The gene calls are TRBV20-1 and TRBJ1-1; no clear D. Trimming shortened V by 3 bases and J by 6 bases, and 8 bases separated the two germline ends. Germline loops: CDR1 DFQATT, CDR2 SNEGSKA (reference sequence). This CDR3 has 11 amino acids. In nucleotides, the CDR3 is TGCAGTGCTAGGCGGCAGGCTGAAGCTTTCTTT. Its translation: CSARRQAEAFF.

V usage is TRBV27 and J usage is TRBJ2-7; 8 bases match TRBD1. In germline, CDR1 is MNHEY, CDR2 SMNVEV (reference sequence). J lost 1 base, V lost 4 bases, and 6 bases had no gene match. The CDR3 is 15 residues long. CDR3 residues: CASSYRGQESYEQYF. The CDR3 DNA sequence: TGTGCCAGCAGTTACCGGGGACAGGAGTCCTACGAGCAGTACTTC.

V usage is TRBV7-2 and J usage is TRBJ2-1; no reliable D call. Germline CDR1 is SGHTA and CDR2 is FQGNSA. Trimming cost V 2 bases and J 3 bases, with 5 bases left between them. The CDR3 contains 13 residues. The CDR3 DNA is TGTGCCAGCAGCTTACCCAGCTACAATGAGCAGTTCTTC. Protein: CASSLPSYNEQFF.

This clonotype is medium-sized (0.01 to 0.1%) in the sample. The rearrangement joins TRBV3-1 to TRBJ2-7; 9 bases map to TRBD2. This CDR3 comprises 17 residues. The ends lost 3 bases at V and 6 bases at J; junction bases unmatched: 15. CDR1 and CDR2 from the germline V gene are LGHDT and YNNKEL (reference sequence). CDR3 sequence reads: CASSHGLGSGSSFEQYF. The CDR3 coding sequence is TGTGCCAGCAGCCACGGTCTTGGTAGCGGGAGTTCTTTCGAGCAGTACTTC.

The rearrangement joins TRBV5-4 to TRBJ2-5, with D unclear. Between the trimmed V and J ends, which lost 0 bases and 2 bases, there was a span of 8 bases. This CDR3 is built from 14 residues. CDR1 is SGHNT and CDR2 is YYREEE in the germline V gene (reference sequence). For the CDR3, the DNA is TGTGCCAGCAGCTTGGCCTCGCCACAAGAGACCCAGTACTTC. Its protein is CASSLASPQETQYF.

V gene TRBV6-2 or TRBV6-3 combines with J gene TRBJ2-1, with a possible D match to TRBD2 (6 bases). Germline V gene lookup returns CDR1 MNHEY and CDR2 SVGEGT. This CDR3 comprises 14 residues. V lost 0 bases to trimming and J lost 6 bases, with 9 bases between them. The CDR3 nucleotides are TGTGCCAGCAGTTACTCGACCGGGGGCAATGAGCAGTTCTTC. The encoded protein is CASSYSTGGNEQFF.

This chain joins TRBV6-2 or TRBV6-3 and TRBJ1-1; TRBD1 is a possible D gene (6 bases). Germline V lookup: CDR1 MNHEY, CDR2 SVGEGT. The CDR3 contains 13 residues. The germline V and J ends were trimmed by 6 bases and 11 bases, with 19 bases remaining between them. The CDR3 sequence: CASSEGEVDLAFF. As DNA, the CDR3 is TGTGCCAGCAGCGAGGGGGAAGTGGATTTGGCTTTCTTT.

This clonotype is a singleton in its sample. One junction end disagrees with the germline gene, perhaps due to a read error. This rearrangement joins TRBV20-1 to TRBJ1-2, with 7 bases that match TRBD1. The CDR3 length is 12 residues. Germline V gives CDR1 DFQATT, CDR2 SNEGSKA (reference sequence). The CDR3 loop is CSAGGDRYDYTF. The CDR3, as DNA: TGCAGTGCTGGTGGGGACAGATATGACTACACCTTC.

This clonotype was picked up a small number of times. The chain combines TRBV4-1 with TRBJ2-7; D may be TRBD2 (5 bases). Trimming cost V 4 bases and J 6 bases, with 16 bases left between them. The CDR3 loop spans 14 amino acids. CDR1 and CDR2 (germline): MGHRA, YSYEKL. The CDR3 sequence: CASSPDEDSGEQYV. The CDR3 nucleotides are TGCGCCAGCAGCCCAGACGAGGACTCGGGCGAGCAGTACGTC.